This entry describes one T cell receptor (beta chain). Which antigen it targets is not known. Base-call qualities are not available, and no considerably larger clone is one nucleotide away. This entry comes from a study of cytomegalovirus exposure and HLA in healthy donors (TCRdb year 2017). Study-level background: The 666 repertoires of the first cohort and the roughly 120 validation repertoires were produced on the same platform, according to a later analysis. Along with the roughly 610-subject first cohort, a separate validation cohort of more than 90 different subjects was used. The study aimed to test whether signatures of past pathogen exposure could be identified by cataloging public T cell receptors. High-throughput TCR immunosequencing, statistical association of individual TCRs with disease status, and machine learning were combined to predict cytomegalovirus infection status.

The CDR3 goes from the cysteine to the phenylalanine over 14 residues. Just CDR3 DNA is preserved here, 42 bases in frame from base 1. For CDR1 and CDR2, the germline V gene lists SNHLY and FYNNEI. Trimming takes 6 bases from V and 0 bases from J, and the germline ends sit 9 bases apart. The library was built by means of the immunoSEQ multiplex PCR assay. As for how the authors treated the data: A statistical classification framework was developed to diagnose cytomegalovirus status using the catalog of TCR beta chain sequences. The immuneACCESS repertoire file appears here via TCRdb, limited to in-frame rearrangements. These files lack a portion of the clones; in checked studies, under half of the deficit traces to unresolved V genes, and the cause of the others is not known. The V and J calls and the clone size are those of that table, but D and trimming were determined from the DNA. For this sample there are over 150,000 clones; about 82% appear just once. Of the sample, about 2.2% falls within the top ten clones.

Results and caveats for the whole study, not just this receptor: Most TCR sequences were observed very rarely across donors, whereas some public TCRs were present in many individuals. In the study, around 160 TCR beta chains were listed as associated with cytomegalovirus. The authors suggested that the approach could potentially be extended to other disease states and immunological phenotypes. All 120 or so repertoires were used to score co-occurrence in the validation cohort in a later analysis, because that analysis had no HLA typing for the cohort. In a later analysis, TCRs clustered in the first cohort were found to also tend to co-occur in the approximately 120 validation repertoires, with 94% of cluster scores above 0. In vitro tests confirmed that a few of the cytomegalovirus-associated TCR beta chains recognize cytomegalovirus antigens. In both the original and validation cohorts, the classifier was reported to diagnose cytomegalovirus status with high specificity and sensitivity.

Donors formed part of the validation cohort, which comprised approximately 130 subjects and was distinct from the first cohort of 666 subjects. The sequenced material came from PBMCs. The receptor chain draws on TRBV2 and TRBJ2-1; TRBD2 could be the D gene, as 6 bases match. The receptor was isolated from a human donor in good health. The nucleotide sequence reads as follows: TGTGCCAGCAGAGAGCGGGCCTCCTACAATGAGCAGTTCTTC. The translation is CASRERASYNEQFF.